These 21 T cell receptor beta chains originate from one sample sequenced in a study of vaccination effects on CD4 cells after COVID-19. TCRdb's copy holds only in-frame clones and misses some; the assay was immunoSEQ multiplex PCR. The sample has fewer than 25,000 clones, 60% to 85% seen once; the top ten hold under 30%. Prior to sequencing, the ViraFEST assay stimulated PBMC with viral peptide pools, which expanded the antigen-specific CD4+ T cells. Culture proceeded for more than 8 days, and CD4+ T cells were then isolated. Subjects were given two BNT162b2 or mRNA-1273 vaccine doses. No antigen has been identified for these receptors. Source: CD4+ T cells from PBMCs cultured with HCoV-NL63 spike peptides, taken after COVID-19 vaccination. These receptors all stem from a human donor who received a COVID-19 vaccine.

A single count supports this clone. The V call is TRBV28, the J call TRBJ2-7; D may be TRBD2 (5 bases). CDR3 length: 12 amino acids. The V gene lost 10 bases and the J gene lost 1 base, with 11 bases spanning the gap. Looked up from germline, CDR1 is MDHEN and CDR2 is SYDVKM. The CDR3 region has the DNA TGTGCCACCTGTCGGGGATCCTACGAGCAGTACTTC. As protein: CATCRGSYEQYF.

The rearrangement links TRBV9 to TRBJ1-2, with D possibly matching TRBD1 (6 bases). V lost 3 bases, J lost 4 bases, and 16 bases lay in between. The CDR3 loop spans 15 amino acids. The germline V gene has CDR1 SGDLS and CDR2 YYNGEE. DNA of the CDR3: TGTGCCAGCAGCGCCCAAGCGACAGGATTCTATGGCTACACCTTC. This gives the protein CASSAQATGFYGYTF.

The V and J genes are TRBV3-1 (or the pseudogene TRBV3-2) and TRBJ1-1, with TRBD1 matching over 7 bases. The CDR3 extends over 17 amino acids. Germline V CDR1 and CDR2: LGHDT, YNNKEL (reference sequence). V shed 0 bases, J shed 5 bases, and the junction held 12 bases outside the gene matches. CDR3 in amino acids: CASSQDLASGGRTEAFF. Written as DNA, the CDR3 is TGTGCCAGCAGCCAAGATCTTGCATCAGGGGGGCGGACTGAAGCTTTCTTT.

This rearrangement joins TRBV9 to TRBJ2-1, with TRBD2 identical over 10 bases. V shed 0 bases, J shed 8 bases, and the junction held 8 bases outside the gene matches. Germline CDR1 SGDLS, CDR2 YYNGEE. The length of the CDR3 is 16 residues. The CDR3 DNA follows: TGTGCCAGCAGCGTAGGACTAGCGGGCGGGGAGGATGAGCAGTTCTTC. Amino acid sequence: CASSVGLAGGEDEQFF.

This sequence joins TRBV9 and TRBJ2-3; D is uncertain. Trimming shortened V by 1 base and J by 0 bases, and 6 bases separated the two germline ends. Germline V CDR1 and CDR2: SGDLS, YYNGEE. The CDR3 totals 14 residues. In DNA, the CDR3 is TGTGCCAGCAGCGTAAAGCCTAGCACAGATACGCAGTATTTT. It codes for CASSVKPSTDTQYF. The variable domain in full, with the rest retrieved from reference TRBV9 and TRBJ2-3, is DSGVTQTPKHLITATGQRVTLRCSPRSGDLSVYWYQQSLDQGLQFLIQYYNGEERAKGNILERFSAQQFPDLHSELNLSSLELGDSALYFCASSVKPSTDTQYFGPGTRLTVL.

The chain recombines TRBV18 with TRBJ2-3, with 8 bases that match TRBD1. Per the germline V gene, CDR1 is KGHSH and CDR2 is LQKENI. CDR3 length: 15 residues. After removal of 4 bases from V and 0 bases from J, the junction contained 3 bases not matched to a gene. CDR3 bases: TGTGCCAGCTCACACAGGGGGATCAGCACAGATACGCAGTATTTT. Amino acids: CASSHRGISTDTQYF.

This clone was recorded once. The chain uses TRBV4-3 and TRBJ1-6, with D hard to call. This CDR3 has 14 residues. In germline, CDR1 is LGHNA, CDR2 YSLEER. Trimming removed 0 bases at V and 7 bases at J, with 7 bases between. The DNA of the CDR3 is TGCGCCAGCAGCCAAGATCCTGTCAATTCACCCCTCCACTTT. It yields the protein CASSQDPVNSPLHF.

The chain employs TRBV5-8 and TRBJ2-3, with D unresolved. CDR3 length equals 13 residues. CDR1 and CDR2 from the germline V gene are SGHTS and YDEGEE. Trimming cost V 4 bases and J 4 bases, with 10 bases left between them. The CDR3 DNA reads as TGTGCCAGCAGCATGCCTGGGGCAGATACGCAGTATTTT. Translated, it gives CASSMPGADTQYF.

This chain joins TRBV5-6 and TRBJ2-7; D might be TRBD1 (5 bases). The CDR3 length is 15 residues. Germline values: CDR1 SGHDT, CDR2 YYEEEE. Trimming stripped 1 base from V and 3 bases from J, with 14 bases between. This CDR3 reads CASSLRGRGSYEQYF. The CDR3 bases are TGTGCCAGCAGCTTGAGAGGAAGGGGAAGCTACGAGCAGTACTTC.

The chain joins TRBV28 to TRBJ1-2; tentatively, D is TRBD1 (6 bases). V was clipped by 3 bases and J by 5 bases, with 10 bases between them. The CDR3 has 13 residues. Looked up from germline, CDR1 is MDHEN and CDR2 is SYDVKM. CDR3: CASSLADSYGYTF. CDR3 nucleotides: TGTGCCAGCAGTTTGGCGGACAGTTATGGCTACACCTTC.

V and J are TRBV7-2 and TRBJ2-6; no reliable D call. This CDR3 region has 15 residues. Trimming pared 1 base from V and 0 bases from J, leaving 4 bases between. Germline V gives CDR1 SGHTA, CDR2 FQGNSA. The CDR3 bases are TGTGCCAGCAGCTTAGAGATCTCTGGGGCCAACGTCCTGACTTTC. Its translation: CASSLEISGANVLTF.

This clone was picked up a small number of times. The chain joins TRBV24-1 to TRBJ1-1; D not resolved. The CDR3 has 12 residues. V lost 12 bases and J lost 1, with 11 bases in between. Germline CDR1 is KGHDR and CDR2 is SFDVKD. CDR3 residues: CAPFETNTEAFF. Here the CDR3 DNA reads TGTGCCCCCTTTGAGACGAACACTGAAGCTTTCTTT.

This clone has only a few counts. This chain connects TRBV7-9 to TRBJ2-7; 9 nucleotides line up with TRBD1. The V and J ends lost 7 bases and 1 base, in that order; junction bases with no gene match: 5. The CDR3 has 14 residues. Germline V CDR1 and CDR2: SEHNR, FQNEAQ (reference sequence). The CDR3 DNA reads as TGTGCCAGCACGCGAGGGACAGGGTCCTACGAGCAGTACTTC. This gives the protein CASTRGTGSYEQYF.

The chain employs TRBV7-2 and TRBJ2-5; no clear D gene. Germline CDR1 SGHTA, CDR2 FQGNSA. Trimming shortened V by 5 bases and J by 6 bases, and 16 bases separated the two germline ends. This CDR3 has 14 amino acids. The CDR3 sequence: CASSLRTGSKTQYF. CDR3 nucleotides: TGTGCCAGCAGCCTCCGGACGGGTTCGAAGACCCAGTACTTC.

DNA of the CDR3: TGTGCCAGTAGTATTGCCAACCGGGAGACCCAGTACTTC. Residues: CASSIANRETQYF. The rearrangement uses TRBV19 and TRBJ2-5; no definite D call. Per germline, CDR1 LNHDA and CDR2 SQIVND (reference sequence). The CDR3 is 13 residues long. Deletions cut 3 bases from V and 5 bases from J, with 10 bases between.

The chain employs TRBV18 and TRBJ1-5, with D unclear. Germline V gives CDR1 KGHSH, CDR2 LQKENI. CDR3 size: 13 residues. Trimming cost V 5 bases and J 3 bases, with 8 bases left between them. CDR3 DNA: TGTGCCAGCTCAGCTAACCACAATCAGCCCCAGCATTTT. It is translated as CASSANHNQPQHF.

This clone was found a few times. The CDR3 DNA follows: TGTGCCAGTAGGAAACAGGGGGCGGCTAATGAAAAACTGTTTTTT. This translates into CASRKQGAANEKLFF. This chain links TRBV19 with TRBJ1-4; 9 bases match TRBD1. Germline CDR1 is LNHDA and CDR2 is SQIVND (reference sequence). CDR3 length equals 15 residues. J lost 3 bases, V lost 6 bases, and 5 bases had no gene match. The variable domain in full, completed from reference TRBV19 and TRBJ1-4, reads DGGITQSPKYLFRKEGQNVTLSCEQNLNHDAMYWYRQDPGQGLRLIYYSQIVNDFQKGDIAEGYSVSREKKESFPLTVTSAQKNPTAFYLCASRKQGAANEKLFFGSGTQLSVL.

This chain connects TRBV5-4 to TRBJ2-3; 12 bases are shared with TRBD1. From germline, CDR1 is SGHNT and CDR2 YYREEE (reference sequence). Trimming at V came to 4 bases and at J to 5 bases, leaving 14 bases not matched to a gene. The CDR3 sequence is 18 residues long. The CDR3 DNA reads as TGTGCCAGCAGCGGCCGGGGACAGGGGGCCGGTCAGGAAGATACGCAGTATTTT. As protein: CASSGRGQGAGQEDTQYF.

This clone was counted a few times. The chain combines TRBV2 with TRBJ1-2, with D unclear. V lost 5 bases and J lost 11, with 18 bases in between. Germline V gene sequence: CDR1 SNHLY, CDR2 FYNNEI. This CDR3 is built from 13 residues. CDR3 residues: CASSSPQKREYTF. For the CDR3, the DNA is TGTGCCAGCAGTTCTCCTCAAAAAAGGGAGTACACCTTC. Variable domain in full (rest from reference TRBV2 and TRBJ1-2): EPEVTQTPSHQVTQMGQEVILRCVPISNHLYFYWYRQILGQKVEFLVSFYNNEISEKSEIFDDQFSVERPDGSNFTLKIRSTKLEDSAMYFCASSSPQKREYTFGSGTRLTVV.

The CDR3 here is CASSPGDGNYYGYTF. The CDR3 DNA sequence: TGTGCCAGCAGCCCGGGAGACGGAAACTATTATGGCTACACCTTC. This chain uses TRBV4-2 with TRBJ1-2; no firm D call. The CDR3 has 15 amino acids. V was cut by 4 bases and J by 5 bases, with 17 bases left in between. From germline, CDR1 is LGHNA and CDR2 YNFKEQ.

This chain links TRBV10-3 with TRBJ1-1; no clear D gene. The CDR3 is 11 residues long. In germline, CDR1 is ENHRY, CDR2 SYGVKD. V was shortened by 6 bases and J by 3 bases, with 5 bases between the two germline ends. The CDR3 nucleotides are TGTGCCATCAGAGAAGACACTGAAGCTTTCTTT. Residues: CAIREDTEAFF.